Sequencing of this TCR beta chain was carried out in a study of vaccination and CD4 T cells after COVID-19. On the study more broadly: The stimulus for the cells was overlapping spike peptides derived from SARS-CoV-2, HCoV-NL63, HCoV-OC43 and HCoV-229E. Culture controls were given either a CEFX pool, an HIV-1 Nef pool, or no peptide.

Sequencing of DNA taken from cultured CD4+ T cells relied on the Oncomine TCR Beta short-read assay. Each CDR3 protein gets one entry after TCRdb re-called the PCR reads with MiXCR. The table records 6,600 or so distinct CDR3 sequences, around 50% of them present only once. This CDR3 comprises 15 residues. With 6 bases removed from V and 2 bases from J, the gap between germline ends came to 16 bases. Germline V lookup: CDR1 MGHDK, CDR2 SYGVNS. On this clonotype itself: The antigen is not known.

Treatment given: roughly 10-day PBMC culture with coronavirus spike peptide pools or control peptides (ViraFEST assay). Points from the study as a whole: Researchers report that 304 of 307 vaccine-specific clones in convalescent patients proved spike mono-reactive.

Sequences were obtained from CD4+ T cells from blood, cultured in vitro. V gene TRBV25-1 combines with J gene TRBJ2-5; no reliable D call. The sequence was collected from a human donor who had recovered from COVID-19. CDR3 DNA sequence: TGTGCCAGCAGACCCCAGAAAATTAAGCAAGAGACCCAGTACTTC. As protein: CASRPQKIKQETQYF.